This T cell receptor (beta chain) is drawn from a study of shared clonotypes between healthy human individuals. Study-wide results and caveats: Larger estimated richness was generally seen in naive subsets than in memory subsets.

A note on this clone: Its target is unknown.

Germline V lookup: CDR1 MGHRA, CDR2 YSYEKL. The CDR3 loop spans 15 amino acids. Trimming left V 2 bases short and J 5 bases short, with 13 bases between. Assay runs were performed at deep level. Assay used: immunoSEQ multiplex PCR; TCRdb lists only in-frame clones, some missing. The table lists about 120,000 clones, 68% of them singletons, with 24% in the top ten. The sequencing input was memory CD8+ T cells sorted from blood. This sample's subset: CD45RO+ cells pooled with CCR7-negative TemRA cells. J is TRBJ2-1 and V is TRBV4-1; D uncertain. The TCR comes from a woman aged 30 to 39 in good health. CDR3 bases: TGCGCCAGCAGCCAAAAACGAGTCTATCACAATGAGCAGTTCTTC. Translated: CASSQKRVYHNEQFF.